This TCR beta chain appears in the sequencing data of a study of blood T cell repertoires in COVID-19. Study at large: Specimens from acute and convalescent COVID-19 originated in the United States, Italy and Spain. In each case, the material was cDNA or gDNA derived from T cells, B-cell-depleted T cells, or PBMCs.

Authors' processing steps: Nucleated cell number was recorded as an estimate derived from reference gene primer amplification. Some clones are missing from TCRdb's copy, which holds only in-frame ones; the method was immunoSEQ multiplex PCR. The DNA was the basis for D and trimming; V, J and clone size are from that table. The sample contains roughly 330,000 clones, over 70% of which appear only once. This CDR3 region has 14 residues. From germline, CDR1 is SGHRS and CDR2 YFSETQ. The trim removed 4 bases at V and 2 bases at J, leaving 6 bases unmatched. The chain combines TRBV5-1 with TRBJ2-7; TRBD1 matches at 7 bases. The sequence was collected from a woman aged 45-59 years with acute or convalescent COVID-19. Sequencing was carried out using peripheral blood. The chain's CDR3 is CASSPGTDTYEQYF. For the CDR3, the DNA is TGCGCCAGCAGCCCCGGGACAGATACCTACGAGCAGTACTTC. Full variable domain (outside the CDR3, taken from reference TRBV5-1 and TRBJ2-7): KAGVTQTPRYLIKTRGQQVTLSCSPISGHRSVSWYQQTPGQGLQFLFEYFSETQRNKGNFPGRFSGRQFSNSRSEMNVSTLELGDSALYLCASSPGTDTYEQYFGPGTRLTVT.